This entry lists 32 T cell receptor beta chains sequenced from one sample in a study of blood T cell repertoires in COVID-19. Sequencing used immunoSEQ multiplex PCR; TCRdb keeps in-frame clones, though not all of them. The data show about 250,000 clones, around 89% seen once. The sample comprised PBMCs or T cells enriched from blood (not recorded which). These receptors were taken from a middle-aged man who had recovered from COVID-19.

The chain carries TRBV11-3 and TRBJ2-3; no reliable D call. This CDR3 has 12 amino acids. Per the germline V gene, CDR1 is SGHNT and CDR2 is YENEEA. V was clipped by 5 bases and J by 1 base, with 4 bases between them. CDR3 sequence: CASSPGTDTQYF. CDR3 nucleotide sequence: TGTGCCAGCAGCCCAGGCACAGATACGCAGTATTTT.

V and J are TRBV4-1 and TRBJ1-6; no definite D call. The V gene lost 1 base and the J gene lost 0 bases, with 10 bases spanning the gap. The CDR3 consists of 17 residues. The germline V gene has CDR1 MGHRA and CDR2 YSYEKL. CDR3 DNA sequence: TGCGCCAGCAGCCAAGGGGGAGGGAGCTCCTATAATTCACCCCTCCACTTT. It yields the protein CASSQGGGSSYNSPLHF.

The chain combines TRBV4-2 with TRBJ1-2, with D possibly TRBD1 on 5 matching bases. Looked up from germline, CDR1 is LGHNA and CDR2 is YNFKEQ. Deletions cut 1 base from V and 3 bases from J, with 9 bases between. The CDR3 loop spans 14 amino acids. In DNA form, the CDR3 reads TGTGCCAGCAGCCAAGGTGGGGACTACTATGGCTACACCTTC. Protein product: CASSQGGDYYGYTF.

V and J are TRBV2 and TRBJ2-1; 7 bases map to TRBD1. The V segment lost 4 bases and the J segment 0 bases; nucleotides outside the gene matches: 3. From germline, CDR1 is SNHLY and CDR2 FYNNEI. The CDR3 is 15 residues long. CDR3 DNA: TGTGCCAGCAGTGTAACAGGGGTCTCCTACAATGAGCAGTTCTTC. Encoded protein: CASSVTGVSYNEQFF.

The V call is TRBV28, the J call TRBJ2-1; 12 nucleotides match TRBD2. V shed 5 bases, J shed 4 bases, and the junction held 12 bases outside the gene matches. The CDR3 contains 18 residues. Germline CDR1 is MDHEN and CDR2 is SYDVKM. The CDR3 DNA is TGTGCCAGCAGTCTAAGGACTAGCGGGAAGAACAGATACAATGAGCAGTTCTTC. Its protein product is CASSLRTSGKNRYNEQFF.

The chain joins TRBV19 to TRBJ1-5; possibly TRBD1 for D (6 bases). The CDR3 totals 13 residues. V gave up 5 bases and J gave up 7 bases, with 12 bases separating them. The germline gives CDR1 LNHDA, CDR2 SQIVND (reference sequence). The CDR3: CASSGTGYQPQHF. In nucleotides, the CDR3 is TGTGCCAGTAGTGGAACAGGGTACCAGCCCCAGCATTTT.

This clone appeared a single time. This chain joins TRBV28 and TRBJ2-7; unclear D gene. V lost 2 bases, J lost 4 bases, and 12 bases lay in between. CDR1 is MDHEN and CDR2 is SYDVKM in the germline V gene. CDR3 length: 14 amino acids. This chain's CDR3 is CASSLIGGRYEQYF. For the CDR3, the DNA is TGTGCCAGCAGTTTAATAGGCGGTCGGTACGAGCAGTACTTC.

The chain combines TRBV11-3 with TRBJ1-1; 7 positions match TRBD1. Trimming cost V 1 base and J 1 base; bases outside gene matches: 3. CDR3 length: 15 residues. Per the germline V gene, CDR1 is SGHNT and CDR2 is YENEEA. As DNA, the CDR3 is TGTGCCAGCAGCTTAGCCGGGACAGAGAACACTGAAGCTTTCTTT. It specifies CASSLAGTENTEAFF.

This clone was seen more than once but under ten times. This chain connects TRBV14 to TRBJ2-3, with D perhaps TRBD1 (6 bases). Germline assignment: CDR1 SGHDN and CDR2 FVKESK. The CDR3 contains 14 residues. With 1 base removed from V and 10 bases from J, the gap between germline ends came to 15 bases. The DNA for the CDR3 is TGTGCCAGCAGCCAAGGTCTGGGGGCCGATCCGCAGTATTTT. Amino acids: CASSQGLGADPQYF.

The genes are TRBV11-3 and TRBJ2-7; D perhaps matches TRBD1 (6 bases). Between the trimmed V and J ends, which lost 3 bases and 3 bases, there was a span of 15 bases. The CDR3 runs 15 residues. The germline CDR1 and CDR2 sequences are SGHNT and YENEEA. CDR3 loop: CASSFYRTADYEQYF. The CDR3, as DNA: TGTGCCAGCAGCTTTTATCGGACAGCCGACTACGAGCAGTACTTC.

J is TRBJ1-6 and V is TRBV28, with D hard to call. The germline CDR1 and CDR2 sequences are MDHEN and SYDVKM. The germline V and J ends were trimmed by 3 bases and 10 bases, with 13 bases remaining between them. CDR3 length equals 14 residues. The CDR3 loop is CASSFVGRVSPLHF. In DNA form, the CDR3 reads TGTGCCAGCAGTTTCGTAGGGCGGGTGTCACCCCTCCACTTT.

The genes are TRBV27 and TRBJ2-1, with 8 bases identical to TRBD2. The junction had 13 bases not matched to a gene; V was cut back by 2 bases and J by 7 bases. The germline gives CDR1 MNHEY, CDR2 SMNVEV (reference sequence). This CDR3 is 17 amino acids long. This CDR3 is CASSLPPRVAGRNEQFF. The CDR3 nucleotides read TGTGCCAGCAGTTTACCCCCTCGGGTAGCGGGACGGAATGAGCAGTTCTTC.

The V call is TRBV9, the J call TRBJ2-3; TRBD1 matches 7 bases. From germline, CDR1 is SGDLS and CDR2 YYNGEE. The ends lost 2 bases at V and 1 base at J; junction bases unmatched: 4. The CDR3 has 15 residues. Here the CDR3 reads CASSVTGQRTDTQYF. DNA for the CDR3: TGTGCCAGCAGCGTTACGGGACAGCGCACAGATACGCAGTATTTT.

The chain couples TRBV19 to TRBJ1-5; the D gene is possibly TRBD1 (6 bases). This CDR3 has 15 amino acids. Germline loops: CDR1 LNHDA, CDR2 SQIVND (reference sequence). Trimming removed 6 bases at V and 7 bases at J, with 19 bases between. The CDR3 DNA is TGTGCCAGTAGCCCCAGATTTGGGGGACACCAGCCCCAGCATTTT. This translates into CASSPRFGGHQPQHF. Filled out from reference TRBV19 and TRBJ1-5, the complete variable domain reads DGGITQSPKYLFRKEGQNVTLSCEQNLNHDAMYWYRQDPGQGLRLIYYSQIVNDFQKGDIAEGYSVSREKKESFPLTVTSAQKNPTAFYLCASSPRFGGHQPQHFGDGTRLSIL.

The V gene is TRBV3-1 (or the pseudogene TRBV3-2), the J gene TRBJ2-1; 10 bases fit TRBD2. After removal of 2 bases from V and 7 bases from J, the junction contained 5 bases not matched to a gene. The CDR3 loop spans 15 amino acids. CDR1 LGHDT and CDR2 YNNKEL come from the germline V gene (reference sequence). The CDR3 reads CASSQSGRARNEQFF. Written as DNA, the CDR3 is TGTGCCAGCAGCCAAAGCGGGAGGGCCCGGAATGAGCAGTTCTTC.

The chain links TRBV18 to TRBJ2-7; TRBD1 matches 10 bases. Per germline, CDR1 KGHSH and CDR2 LQKENI. CDR3 length: 18 amino acids. J gave up 4 bases and V 3 bases, and 15 bases lay outside the gene matches. The CDR3 DNA reads TGTGCCAGCTCACCGAGCTACGGGGGACAGGGGTCTGGGTACGAGCAGTACTTC. Its translation is CASSPSYGGQGSGYEQYF.

The rearrangement uses TRBV4-1 and TRBJ1-1; tentatively, D is TRBD1 (5 bases). Germline CDR1 MGHRA, CDR2 YSYEKL. V gave up 4 bases and J gave up 7 bases, with 16 bases separating them. CDR3 size: 14 residues. The CDR3 DNA follows: TGCGCCAGCAGCCCAGAACCGGGGGATTTTGAAGCTTTCTTT. It encodes CASSPEPGDFEAFF.

J is TRBJ2-5 and V is TRBV4-1, with TRBD2 as a possible D gene (7 bases). The CDR3 is 15 residues long. V lost 3 bases to trimming and J lost 4 bases, with 15 bases between them. Germline assignment: CDR1 MGHRA and CDR2 YSYEKL. CDR3 coding DNA: TGCGCCAGCAGCCACTCTGGGGGGGCTGGAGAGACCCAGTACTTC. It yields the protein CASSHSGGAGETQYF.

V gene TRBV18 combines with J gene TRBJ2-1, with 8 bases that match TRBD2. CDR1 is KGHSH and CDR2 is LQKENI in the germline V gene. This CDR3 contains 15 residues. With 4 bases clipped from V and 3 bases from J, the junction kept 5 bases outside the gene matches. CDR3 sequence reads: CASSQTAGVYNEQFF. CDR3 sequence (DNA): TGTGCCAGCTCACAGACAGCGGGGGTCTACAATGAGCAGTTCTTC.

V usage is TRBV7-9 and J usage is TRBJ1-1; no clear D. There are 14 residues in the CDR3. Trimming took 2 bases from V and 1 from J, leaving 8 bases between them. Germline loops: CDR1 SEHNR, CDR2 FQNEAQ (reference sequence). The CDR3, as DNA: TGTGCCAGCAGCTTAAAAACAGCGAACACTGAAGCTTTCTTT. Translation gives CASSLKTANTEAFF.

This clone has a single count. The chain combines TRBV5-8 with TRBJ1-1; maybe TRBD1 (5 bases). V lost 0 bases to trimming and J lost 0 bases, with 9 bases between them. CDR3 size: 15 residues. Germline V CDR1 and CDR2: SGHTS, YDEGEE. CDR3 sequence (DNA): TGTGCCAGCAGCTTGGGGGGCAGAATGAACACTGAAGCTTTCTTT. This sequence encodes CASSLGGRMNTEAFF.

V usage is TRBV11-2 and J usage is TRBJ2-7, with TRBD1 matching over 8 bases. Trimming removed 5 bases from V and 13 bases from J; junction bases left unmatched: 10. The germline V gene encodes CDR1 SGHAT and CDR2 FQNNGV. The CDR3 sequence is 12 residues long. This CDR3 is CASSPRGRLEYF. The DNA of the CDR3 is TGTGCCAGCAGCCCCAGGGGGCGACTGGAATACTTC.

The chain links TRBV5-5 to TRBJ1-4; D remains ambiguous. The germline V and J ends were trimmed by 4 bases and 7 bases, with 17 bases remaining between them. The CDR3 is 15 amino acids. Germline V gene lookup returns CDR1 SGHKS and CDR2 YYEKEE (reference sequence). The CDR3 loop is CASSRPGMLGEKLFF. CDR3 sequence (DNA): TGTGCCAGCAGCCGTCCGGGGATGCTGGGTGAAAAACTGTTTTTT.

The chain employs TRBV30 and TRBJ1-1; D is ambiguous. V was clipped by 4 bases and J by 4 bases, with 13 bases between them. The CDR3 sequence is 13 residues long. The germline V gene encodes CDR1 GTSNPN and CDR2 SVGIG (reference sequence). CDR3 nucleotide sequence: TGTGCCTGGACCGAGTTGCGGGGCACTGAAGCTTTCTTT. This codes for CAWTELRGTEAFF. Complete variable domain (other parts from reference TRBV30 and TRBJ1-1): SQTIHQWPATLVQPVGSPLSLECTVEGTSNPNLYWYRQAAGRGLQLLFYSVGIGQISSEVPQNLSASRPQDRQFILSSKKLLLSDSGFYLCAWTELRGTEAFFGQGTRLTVV.

The V call is TRBV30, the J call TRBJ1-5; D gene uncertain. Germline loops: CDR1 GTSNPN, CDR2 SVGIG (reference sequence). Between the trimmed V and J ends, which lost 0 bases and 4 bases, there was a span of 19 bases. This CDR3 is 17 amino acids long. CDR3 DNA: TGTGCCTGGAGTGTACGGAGGGTGGACCGCGCGAATCAGCCCCAGCATTTT. This encodes CAWSVRRVDRANQPQHF.

This clone was counted a single time. The chain recombines TRBV18 with TRBJ2-7, with TRBD1 matching over 8 bases. V was clipped by 3 bases and J by 0 bases; unmatched bases: 7. This CDR3 has 16 amino acids. Germline V gene sequence: CDR1 KGHSH, CDR2 LQKENI. This chain's CDR3 is CASSPLPGQDSYEQYF. In DNA form, the CDR3 reads TGTGCCAGCTCACCTCTGCCGGGACAGGACTCCTACGAGCAGTACTTC.

V is TRBV11-2 and J is TRBJ1-4, with D possibly being TRBD1 (6 bases). The CDR3 contains 16 residues. From germline, CDR1 is SGHAT and CDR2 FQNNGV. Between the trimmed V and J ends, which lost 5 bases and 7 bases, there was a span of 20 bases. The CDR3 DNA sequence: TGTGCCAGCAGCCCCGAGGCGGGGGGGCGTTTTGAAAAACTGTTTTTT. Its protein product is CASSPEAGGRFEKLFF.

The chain recombines TRBV7-9 with TRBJ1-4, with a possible D match to TRBD1 (5 bases). The CDR3 runs to 15 residues. The V end was cut by 3 bases, the J end by 4 bases, with 12 bases between. Germline CDR1 and CDR2: SEHNR and FQNEAQ (reference sequence). CDR3 in DNA: TGTGCCAGCAGCTTGGGGCCAGGGATTAATGAAAAACTGTTTTTT. It translates to CASSLGPGINEKLFF.

The V gene is TRBV7-3, the J gene TRBJ1-1; D possibly corresponds to TRBD1 (5 bases). Germline lookup yields CDR1 SGHTA and CDR2 FQGTGA. The V gene lost 1 base and the J gene lost 5 bases, with 17 bases spanning the gap. This CDR3 is built from 16 residues. DNA for the CDR3: TGTGCCAGCAGCTTAATCCCGTTGGGGGGAGGTACTGAAGCTTTCTTT. It yields the protein CASSLIPLGGGTEAFF.

The chain joins TRBV6-2 or TRBV6-3 to TRBJ2-3; no clear D gene. Germline assignment: CDR1 MNHEY and CDR2 SVGEGT. Trimming stripped 4 bases from V and 6 bases from J, with 8 bases between. The CDR3 is 12 residues long. The CDR3 nucleotides are TGTGCCAGCAGTTCCCCGGTCGATACGCAGTATTTT. Its translation is CASSSPVDTQYF.

The chain joins TRBV11-2 to TRBJ2-2, with 10 bases matching TRBD2. The CDR3 has 15 amino acids. Germline CDR1 SGHAT, CDR2 FQNNGV. J was trimmed by 1 base and V by 6 bases; bases with no gene match: 2. This CDR3 reads CASSSGGLNTGELFF. CDR3 DNA: TGTGCCAGCAGTAGCGGGGGGTTGAACACCGGGGAGCTGTTTTTT.

The chain links TRBV5-6 to TRBJ1-2; TRBD1 matches 8 bases. After removal of 4 bases from V and 5 bases from J, the junction contained 7 bases not matched to a gene. The CDR3 length is 14 residues. Germline V CDR1 and CDR2: SGHDT, YYEEEE. The CDR3, as DNA: TGTGCCAGCAGCGCCACAGGGGGAATGTATGGCTACACCTTC. This encodes CASSATGGMYGYTF.